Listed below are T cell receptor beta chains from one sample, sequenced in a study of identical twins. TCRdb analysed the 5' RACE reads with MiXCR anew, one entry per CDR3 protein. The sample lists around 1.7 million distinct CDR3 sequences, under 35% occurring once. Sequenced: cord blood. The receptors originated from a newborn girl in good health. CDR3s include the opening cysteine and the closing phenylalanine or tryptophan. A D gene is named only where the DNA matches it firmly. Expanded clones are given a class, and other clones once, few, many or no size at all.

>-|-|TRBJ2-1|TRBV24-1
TGTGCCACCAGTGATGGGGGGCAGGGGAGTTACAATGAGCAGTTCTTC
CATSDGGQGSYNEQFF
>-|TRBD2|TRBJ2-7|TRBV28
TGTGCCAGCAGTACCACGAGGACTAGCGCCTCCTACAATGAGCAGTACTTC
CASSTTRTSASYNEQYF
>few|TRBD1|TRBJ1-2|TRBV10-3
TGTGCCATCAGTGTTCTAGGGGGCAGGTATGGCTACACCTTC
CAISVLGGRYGYTF
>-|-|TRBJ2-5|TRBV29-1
TGCAGCGTTGCTACAGAGACCCAGTACTTC
CSVATETQYF
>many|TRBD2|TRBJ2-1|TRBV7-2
TGTGCCAGCAGCTTTACTAGCGGGAATGAGCAGTTCTTC
CASSFTSGNEQFF
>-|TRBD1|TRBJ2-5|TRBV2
TGTGCCAGCAGCGAACTGGGACAGTACCAAGAGACCCAGTACTTC
CASSELGQYQETQYF
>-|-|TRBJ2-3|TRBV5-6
TGTGCCAGCAGCTTGGCCTGGAGGGGACTCAGCACAGATACGCAGTATTTT
CASSLAWRGLSTDTQYF
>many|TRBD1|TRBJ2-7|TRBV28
TGTGCCAGCAGTCCTTACAGGGGGCCCTCCTACGAGCAGTACTTC
CASSPYRGPSYEQYF
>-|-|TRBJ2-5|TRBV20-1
TGCAGTGCTAGTTCGGATCCGGAGACCCAGTACTTC
CSASSDPETQYF
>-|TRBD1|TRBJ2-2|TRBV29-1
TGCAGCGGGGGACAGGGGGCCACCGGGGAGCTGTTTTTT
CSGGQGATGELFF
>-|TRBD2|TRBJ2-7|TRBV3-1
TGTGCCAGCAGCCGCCGAGGGACTAGCGGGGGGTTCTACGAGCAGTACTTC
CASSRRGTSGGFYEQYF
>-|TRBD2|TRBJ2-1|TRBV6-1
TGTGCCAGCAGTGAAGCGCCGACTAGCGGGGGCCTCAATGAGCAGTTCTTC
CASSEAPTSGGLNEQFF
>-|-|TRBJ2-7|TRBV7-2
TGTGCCAGCAGCTTTACCGGGATTCGGTACAATGAGCAGTACTTC
CASSFTGIRYNEQYF
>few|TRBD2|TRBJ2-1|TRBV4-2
TGTGCCAGCAGTGGGGCGGGAGTGTACAATGAGCAGTTCTTC
CASSGAGVYNEQFF
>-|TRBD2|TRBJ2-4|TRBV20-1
TGCAGTGCTAGATGGGTAGCGGGAGCCACGGAGGAGTACTTC
CSARWVAGATEEYF
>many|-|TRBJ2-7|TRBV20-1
TGCAGTGCTTACGTTCGGACGTACGAGCAGTACTTC
CSAYVRTYEQYF
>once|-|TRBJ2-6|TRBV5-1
TGCGCCAGCAACGATATAGGACGGTTCTCTGGGGCCAACGTCCTGACTTTC
CASNDIGRFSGANVLTF
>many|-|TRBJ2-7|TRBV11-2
TGTGCCAGCAGCTTCCTGGCTAGTCCCGAGCAGTACTTC
CASSFLASPEQYF
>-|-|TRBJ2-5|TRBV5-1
TGCGCCAGCAGCTTGCCTCGGGGGAGAAATCAAGAGACCCAGTACTTC
CASSLPRGRNQETQYF
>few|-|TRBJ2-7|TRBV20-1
TGCAGTGCTCGGAGGACCACAAGCTCCTACGAGCAGTACTTC
CSARRTTSSYEQYF
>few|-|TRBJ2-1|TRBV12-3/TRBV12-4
TGTGCCAGCAGTCCACGGACCACCAGCTCCTACAATGAGCAGTTCTTC
CASSPRTTSSYNEQFF
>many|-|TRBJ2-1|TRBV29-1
TGCAGCGTTGAAGAAGGCCAGGGGTACTACAATGAGCAGTTCTTC
CSVEEGQGYYNEQFF
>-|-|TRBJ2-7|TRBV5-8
TGTGCCAGCAGCTCGCCGGGACTCCTCCCCTACGAGCAGTACTTC
CASSSPGLLPYEQYF
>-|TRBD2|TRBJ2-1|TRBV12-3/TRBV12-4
TGTGCCAGCAGTTTAGCGCATTCGGAGCGGGAGGTCTATGAGCAGTTCTTC
CASSLAHSEREVYEQFF
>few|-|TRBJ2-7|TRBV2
TGTGCCAGCAGCACTCTAGGCTCCGAGCAGTACTTC
CASSTLGSEQYF
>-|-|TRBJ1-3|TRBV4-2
TGTGCCAGCAGCCGTTTCAAAGAGGCTTCCTCTGGAAACACCATATATTTT
CASSRFKEASSGNTIYF
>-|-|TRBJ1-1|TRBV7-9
TGTGCCAGCAGCTCCAACGCCGGGAACACTGAAGCTTTCTTT
CASSSNAGNTEAFF
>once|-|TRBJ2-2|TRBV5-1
TGCGCCAGCAGCCCGATACAGGGTACCGGGGAGCTGTTTTTT
CASSPIQGTGELFF
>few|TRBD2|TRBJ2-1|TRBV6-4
TGTGCCAGCAGTGAAGGTCCGACTAGCGGCTACAATGAGCAGTTCTTC
CASSEGPTSGYNEQFF
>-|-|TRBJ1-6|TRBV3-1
TGTGCCAGCAGCCAAGGGTTTACCCGGAGCTCCTATAATTCACCCCTCCACTTT
CASSQGFTRSSYNSPLHF
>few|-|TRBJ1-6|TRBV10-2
TGCGCCAGCAGTGGGGGGACCAGCGGTAATTCACCCCTCCACTTT
CASSGGTSGNSPLHF
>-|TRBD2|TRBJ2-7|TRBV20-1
TGCAGTGCTAGTGAGACTAGCGGGGGCCTAAGCTCCTACAATGAGCAGTACTTC
CSASETSGGLSSYNEQYF